This T cell receptor beta chain was sequenced during a study of beta chain features in type 1 diabetes. V gave up 6 bases and J gave up 0 bases, with 8 bases separating them. In germline, CDR1 is MNHNS, CDR2 SASEGT. The CDR3 totals 13 residues. About this clone: Other DNA sequences in the same sample also yield this CDR3.

Investigators reverse transcribed all isolated RNA, so they sequenced expressed TCRB transcripts. Repertoires were generated with immunoSEQ multiplex PCR, while TCRdb's copy carries only in-frame clones and drops some. The profile shows roughly 290,000 clones, about 8.5% of them singletons. This receptor was identified in a woman younger than 30 in good health. This chain links TRBV6-1 with TRBJ1-1; D is undetermined. The sample was central memory CD4+ T cells from blood. The CDR3 here is CASSRTLNTEAFF. DNA of the CDR3: TGTGCCAGCAGCCGGACGCTGAACACTGAAGCTTTCTTT.